Each of the 9 T cell receptor beta chains below was sequenced from the same sample in a study of blood T cell repertoires in COVID-19. Assay: immunoSEQ multiplex PCR; the TCRdb copy retains only in-frame clones and omits some. The data show roughly 110,000 clones, with 88% seen just once and around 7% held by the top ten. Sequencing was done on a sample of peripheral blood. These receptors were obtained from a middle-aged man with active or convalescent COVID-19.

This clone was found a few times. V and J are TRBV7-9 and TRBJ2-7; 7 bases are a match to TRBD2. This CDR3 has 14 residues. V trimming: 5 bases; J trimming: 4 bases; junction bases outside the gene matches: 8. Germline-derived CDR1 and CDR2 are SEHNR and FQNEAQ (reference sequence). The CDR3, as DNA: TGTGCCAGCAGCCCAGGAGGGAGGGGTTACGAGCAGTACTTC. It specifies CASSPGGRGYEQYF.

This rearrangement joins TRBV5-1 to TRBJ1-6; TRBD1 might be the D (6 bases). Trimming shortened V by 4 bases and J by 8 bases, and 22 bases separated the two germline ends. Germline CDR1 and CDR2: SGHRS and YFSETQ. The CDR3 extends over 17 amino acids. Written as DNA, the CDR3 is TGCGCCAGCAGCCAGGGGTCTACCTTATTGGGGGATTCACCCCTCCACTTT. Translation gives CASSQGSTLLGDSPLHF.

The gene calls are TRBV19 and TRBJ2-7; tentative D call: TRBD1 (6 bases). The germline V gene has CDR1 LNHDA and CDR2 SQIVND (reference sequence). Trimming cost V 5 bases and J 0 bases, with 11 bases left between them. The CDR3 has 14 residues. The CDR3, as DNA: TGTGCCAGTAGTTATACAGGGTCCTCCTACGAGCAGTACTTC. Translating gives CASSYTGSSYEQYF. Full variable domain (rest looked up from reference TRBV19 and TRBJ2-7): DGGITQSPKYLFRKEGQNVTLSCEQNLNHDAMYWYRQDPGQGLRLIYYSQIVNDFQKGDIAEGYSVSREKKESFPLTVTSAQKNPTAFYLCASSYTGSSYEQYFGPGTRLTVT.

V usage is TRBV7-8 and J usage is TRBJ2-7; 9 bases are a match to TRBD1. The CDR3 totals 13 residues. After removal of 5 bases from V and 5 bases from J, the junction contained 4 bases not matched to a gene. Looked up from germline, CDR1 is SGHVS and CDR2 is FQNEAQ. The CDR3 sequence: CASSQDRGDEQYF. The CDR3 DNA sequence: TGTGCCAGCAGCCAAGACAGGGGGGACGAGCAGTACTTC.

V usage is TRBV24-1 and J usage is TRBJ2-3, with 7 bases identical to TRBD2. Germline loops: CDR1 KGHDR, CDR2 SFDVKD. V lost 5 bases, J lost 2 bases, and 6 bases stayed unmatched. There are 15 residues in the CDR3. The CDR3 region is CATSAGGSTTDTQYF. CDR3 DNA: TGTGCCACCAGTGCCGGGGGGAGTACCACAGATACGCAGTATTTT.

This chain links TRBV3-1 (or the pseudogene TRBV3-2) with TRBJ1-5; D remains ambiguous. This CDR3 is built from 13 residues. The germline V gene has CDR1 LGHDT and CDR2 YNNKEL (reference sequence). V was clipped by 0 bases and J by 6 bases, with 6 bases between them. In DNA form, the CDR3 reads TGTGCCAGCAGCCAAGATGGAGTTCAGCCCCAGCATTTT. Amino acid sequence: CASSQDGVQPQHF.

CDR3 amino acids: CASSQEIDSGTDTQYF. For the CDR3, the DNA is TGTGCCAGCAGCCAAGAGATAGACTCGGGCACAGATACGCAGTATTTT. The chain uses TRBV3-1 (or the pseudogene TRBV3-2) and TRBJ2-3; no firm D call. CDR3 size: 16 residues. Looked up from germline, CDR1 is LGHDT and CDR2 is YNNKEL (reference sequence). The V and J ends lost 0 bases and 1 base respectively, with 11 bases between them.

The chain uses TRBV5-4 and TRBJ2-1; tentative D call: TRBD2 (7 bases). There are 16 residues in the CDR3. Trimming removed 4 bases at V and 3 bases at J, with 17 bases between. CDR1 is SGHNT, CDR2 YYREEE, per germline (reference sequence). The CDR3 spells CASSPGGARGYNEQFF. The CDR3 DNA follows: TGTGCCAGCAGCCCTGGGGGGGCTAGAGGCTACAATGAGCAGTTCTTC.

This rearrangement joins TRBV18 to TRBJ1-2; 10 bases are shared with TRBD1. Germline-derived CDR1 and CDR2 are KGHSH and LQKENI. Unmatched junction bases numbered 12, after V lost 3 bases and J lost 8 bases. The CDR3 is made up of 16 amino acids. The CDR3 region is CASSPSADRGFQGYTF. Written as DNA, the CDR3 is TGTGCCAGCTCACCGAGTGCGGACAGGGGGTTCCAGGGCTACACCTTC.